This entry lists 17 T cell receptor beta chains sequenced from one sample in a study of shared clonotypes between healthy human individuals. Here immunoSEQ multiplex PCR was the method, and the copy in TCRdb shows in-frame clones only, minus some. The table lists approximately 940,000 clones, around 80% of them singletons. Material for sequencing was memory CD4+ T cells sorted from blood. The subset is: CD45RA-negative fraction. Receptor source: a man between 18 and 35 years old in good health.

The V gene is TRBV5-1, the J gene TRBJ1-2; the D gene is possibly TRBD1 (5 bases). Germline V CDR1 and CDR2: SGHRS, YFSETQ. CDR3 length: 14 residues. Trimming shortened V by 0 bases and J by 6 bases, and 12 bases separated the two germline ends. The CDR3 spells CASSLAGREDGYTF. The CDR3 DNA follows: TGCGCCAGCAGCTTGGCCGGCAGGGAGGATGGCTACACCTTC.

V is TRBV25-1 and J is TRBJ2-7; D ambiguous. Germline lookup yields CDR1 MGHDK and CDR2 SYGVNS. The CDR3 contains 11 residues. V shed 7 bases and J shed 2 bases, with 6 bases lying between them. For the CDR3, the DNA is TGTGCCAGCACGGACGCCTACGAGCAGTACTTC. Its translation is CASTDAYEQYF.

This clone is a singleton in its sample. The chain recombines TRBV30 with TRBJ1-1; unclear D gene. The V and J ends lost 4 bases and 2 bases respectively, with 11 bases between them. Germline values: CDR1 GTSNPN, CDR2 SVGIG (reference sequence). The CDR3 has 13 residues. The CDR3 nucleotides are TGTGCCTGGAATTTTAAGGTAAACACTGAAGCTTTCTTT. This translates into CAWNFKVNTEAFF. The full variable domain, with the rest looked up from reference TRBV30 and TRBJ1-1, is SQTIHQWPATLVQPVGSPLSLECTVEGTSNPNLYWYRQAAGRGLQLLFYSVGIGQISSEVPQNLSASRPQDRQFILSSKKLLLSDSGFYLCAWNFKVNTEAFFGQGTRLTVV.

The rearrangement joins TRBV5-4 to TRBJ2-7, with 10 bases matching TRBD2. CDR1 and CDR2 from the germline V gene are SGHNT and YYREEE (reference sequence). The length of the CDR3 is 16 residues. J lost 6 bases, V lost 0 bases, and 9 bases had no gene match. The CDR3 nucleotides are TGTGCCAGCAGCTTGGCCACTAGCGGGGTCCCAATCGAGCAGTACTTC. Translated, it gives CASSLATSGVPIEQYF.

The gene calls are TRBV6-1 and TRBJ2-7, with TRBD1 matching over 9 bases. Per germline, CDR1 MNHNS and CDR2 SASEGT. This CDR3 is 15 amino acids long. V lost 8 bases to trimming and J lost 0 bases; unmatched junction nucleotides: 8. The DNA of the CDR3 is TGTGCCAGCGCCTACAGGGGGCCGAGCTCCTACGAGCAGTACTTC. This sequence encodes CASAYRGPSSYEQYF.

The DNA of the CDR3 is TGTGCCAGCAGCTCAGGACTAGTGCGCACCGGGGAGCTGTTTTTT. Translating gives CASSSGLVRTGELFF. The rearrangement uses TRBV11-3 and TRBJ2-2; 7 positions match TRBD2. The CDR3 sequence is 15 residues long. V lost 4 bases and J lost 4; bases outside the gene matches: 6. Germline V CDR1 and CDR2: SGHNT, YENEEA.

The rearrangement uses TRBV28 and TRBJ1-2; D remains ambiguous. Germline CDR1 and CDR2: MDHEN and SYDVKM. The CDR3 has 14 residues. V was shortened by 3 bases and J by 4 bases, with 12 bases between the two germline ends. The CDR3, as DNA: TGTGCCAGCAGTTTGGTCTCTGGGTTCTATGGCTACACCTTC. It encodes CASSLVSGFYGYTF.

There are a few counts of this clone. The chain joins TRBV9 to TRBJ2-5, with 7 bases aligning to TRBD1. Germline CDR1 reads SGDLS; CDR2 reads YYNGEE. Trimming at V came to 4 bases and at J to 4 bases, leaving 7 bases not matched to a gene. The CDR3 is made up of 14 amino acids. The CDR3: CASSTSTGLETQYF. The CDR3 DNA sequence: TGTGCCAGCAGCACCTCGACAGGGCTAGAGACCCAGTACTTC. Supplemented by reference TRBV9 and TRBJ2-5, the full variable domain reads DSGVTQTPKHLITATGQRVTLRCSPRSGDLSVYWYQQSLDQGLQFLIQYYNGEERAKGNILERFSAQQFPDLHSELNLSSLELGDSALYFCASSTSTGLETQYFGPGTRLLVL.

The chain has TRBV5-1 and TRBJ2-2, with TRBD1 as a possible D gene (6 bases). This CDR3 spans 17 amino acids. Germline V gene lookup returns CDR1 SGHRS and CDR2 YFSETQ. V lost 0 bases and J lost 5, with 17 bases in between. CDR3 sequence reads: CASSLEFGQGSTGELFF. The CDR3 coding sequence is TGCGCCAGCAGCTTGGAATTCGGGCAGGGGTCGACCGGGGAGCTGTTTTTT.

This chain's CDR3 is CASSQFSGYGYTF. The CDR3 nucleotides read TGCGCCAGCAGCCAGTTTAGTGGCTATGGCTACACCTTC. V is TRBV5-1 and J is TRBJ1-2; D remains ambiguous. The CDR3 loop spans 13 amino acids. Trimming shortened V by 4 bases and J by 4 bases, and 11 bases separated the two germline ends. Per germline, CDR1 SGHRS and CDR2 YFSETQ.

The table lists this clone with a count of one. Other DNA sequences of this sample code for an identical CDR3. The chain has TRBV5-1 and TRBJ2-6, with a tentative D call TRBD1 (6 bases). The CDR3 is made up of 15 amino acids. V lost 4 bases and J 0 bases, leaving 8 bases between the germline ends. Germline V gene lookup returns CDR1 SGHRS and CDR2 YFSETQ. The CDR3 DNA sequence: TGCGCCAGCAGCACGGACAGCTCTGGGGCCAACGTCCTGACTTTC. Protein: CASSTDSSGANVLTF.

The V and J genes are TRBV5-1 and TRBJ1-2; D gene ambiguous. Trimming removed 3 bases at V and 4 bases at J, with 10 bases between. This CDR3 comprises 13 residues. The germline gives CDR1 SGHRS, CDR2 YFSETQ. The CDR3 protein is CASSSDLAYGYTF. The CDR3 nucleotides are TGCGCCAGCAGCTCAGACTTAGCCTATGGCTACACCTTC.

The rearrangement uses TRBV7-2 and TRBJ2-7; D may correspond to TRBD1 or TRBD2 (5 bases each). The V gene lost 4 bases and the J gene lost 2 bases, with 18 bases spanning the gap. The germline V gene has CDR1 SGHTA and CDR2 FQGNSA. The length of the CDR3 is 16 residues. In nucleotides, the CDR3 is TGTGCCAGCAGCTCCCTTGGGGCGGGCCCAACCTACGAGCAGTACTTC. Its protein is CASSSLGAGPTYEQYF.

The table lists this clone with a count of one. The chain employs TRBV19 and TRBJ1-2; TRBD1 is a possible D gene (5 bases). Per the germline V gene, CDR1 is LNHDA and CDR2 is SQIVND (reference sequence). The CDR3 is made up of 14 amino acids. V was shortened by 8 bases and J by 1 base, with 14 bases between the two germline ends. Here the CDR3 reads CASRGAHINYGYTF. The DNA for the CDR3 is TGTGCCAGTCGAGGGGCCCATATTAACTATGGCTACACCTTC.

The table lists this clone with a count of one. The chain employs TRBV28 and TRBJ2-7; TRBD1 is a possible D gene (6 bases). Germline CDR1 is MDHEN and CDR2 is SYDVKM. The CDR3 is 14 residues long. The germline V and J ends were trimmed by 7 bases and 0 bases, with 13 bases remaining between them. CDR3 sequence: CASTGQGSSYEQYF. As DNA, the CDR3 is TGTGCCAGCACCGGTCAGGGGAGCTCCTACGAGCAGTACTTC.

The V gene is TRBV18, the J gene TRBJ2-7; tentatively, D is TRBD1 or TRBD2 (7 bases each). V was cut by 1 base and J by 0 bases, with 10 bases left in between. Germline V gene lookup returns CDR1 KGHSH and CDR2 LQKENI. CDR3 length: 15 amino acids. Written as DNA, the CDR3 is TGTGCCAGCTCACCACAGCGGGACAGCTCCTACGAGCAGTACTTC. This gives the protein CASSPQRDSSYEQYF.

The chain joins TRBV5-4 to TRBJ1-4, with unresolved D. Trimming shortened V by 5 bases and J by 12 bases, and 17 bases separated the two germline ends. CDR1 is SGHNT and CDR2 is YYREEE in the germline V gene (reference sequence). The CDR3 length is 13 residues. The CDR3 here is CASRPFGGQELFF. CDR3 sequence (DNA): TGTGCCAGCAGACCCTTCGGTGGGCAGGAACTGTTTTTT.